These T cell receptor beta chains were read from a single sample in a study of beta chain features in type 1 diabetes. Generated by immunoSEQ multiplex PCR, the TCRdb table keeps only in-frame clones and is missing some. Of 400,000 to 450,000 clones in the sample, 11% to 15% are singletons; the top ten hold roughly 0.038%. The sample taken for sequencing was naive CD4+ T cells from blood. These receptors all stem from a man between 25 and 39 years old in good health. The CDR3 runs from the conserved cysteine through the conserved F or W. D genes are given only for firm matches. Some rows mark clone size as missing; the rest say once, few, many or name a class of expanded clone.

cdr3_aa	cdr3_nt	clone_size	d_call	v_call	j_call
CASSQVRGTGGFNEQFF	TGTGCCAGCAGCCAAGTTCGAGGGACAGGGGGGTTCAATGAGCAGTTCTTC	few	TRBD1	TRBV4-2	TRBJ2-1
CASSQDSSRPQFF	TGTGCCAGCAGCCAAGATAGTTCACGGCCCCAGTTCTTC	-	-	TRBV7-2	TRBJ2-1
CSVAANSYEQYF	TGCAGCGTTGCTGCCAACTCCTACGAGCAGTACTTC	-	-	TRBV29-1	TRBJ2-7
CATSREGSYSQYF	TGTGCCACCAGCAGAGAAGGGTCGTACTCTCAGTACTTC	many	-	TRBV15	TRBJ2-4
CASSSWAGSSYNEQFF	TGTGCCAGCAGCTCGTGGGCGGGCAGCTCCTACAATGAGCAGTTCTTC	few	-	TRBV7-9	TRBJ2-1
CASSLSGNTQYF	TGTGCCAGCAGTTTAAGCGGGAACACGCAGTATTTT	few	TRBD2	TRBV6-6	TRBJ2-3
CASSLVGNYGYTF	TGTGCCAGCAGCTTAGTAGGGAACTATGGCTACACCTTC	few	-	TRBV7-2	TRBJ1-2
CASSPQGLRADTQYF	TGTGCCAGCAGCCCCCAGGGGCTTCGGGCAGATACGCAGTATTTT	once	-	TRBV7-2	TRBJ2-3
CSVHLKSLAIQYF	TGCAGCGTCCACCTTAAGAGTCTGGCGATTCAGTACTTC	few	-	TRBV29-1	TRBJ2-4
CASSLDETGELFF	TGCGCCAGCAGCTTGGACGAAACCGGGGAGCTGTTTTTT	-	-	TRBV5-1	TRBJ2-2
CAIATGTSRVDEQFF	TGTGCCATCGCGACCGGGACTAGCAGGGTCGATGAGCAGTTCTTC	few	TRBD2	TRBV27	TRBJ2-1
CASSLAGGPMKYF	TGTGCCAGCAGCTTAGCAGGCGGGCCCATGAAGTATTTT	few	-	TRBV7-2	TRBJ2-3
CASSQGGQGSTDTQYF	TGCGCCAGCAGCCAAGGGGGACAGGGGAGCACAGATACGCAGTATTTT	-	TRBD1	TRBV4-3	TRBJ2-3
CASSAMGHQNQPQHF	TGTGCCAGCAGCGCGATGGGACACCAAAATCAGCCCCAGCATTTT	-	-	TRBV9	TRBJ1-5
CASSLDKFGTRPEQFF	TGTGCCAGCAGCTTAGACAAATTCGGGACAAGACCTGAGCAGTTCTTC	few	-	TRBV7-9	TRBJ2-1
CASSEDTSLGYTF	TGTGCCAGCAGTGAAGACACTTCCCTTGGCTACACCTTC	-	-	TRBV2	TRBJ1-2
CASSLLNLAGGNEQFF	TGTGCCAGCAGTTTACTCAACCTAGCGGGGGGTAATGAGCAGTTCTTC	-	TRBD2	TRBV27	TRBJ2-1
CASSPGVPKETQYF	TGTGCCAGCAGCCCGGGGGTTCCTAAAGAGACCCAGTACTTC	-	-	TRBV7-2	TRBJ2-5
CASKAEHKETQYF	TGTGCCAGCAAAGCGGAGCATAAAGAGACCCAGTACTTC	-	-	TRBV2	TRBJ2-5
CSVEGQTNTF	TGCAGCGTCGAGGGACAGACGAACACCTTC	-	TRBD1	TRBV29-1	TRBJ1-2
CASSQARGGAGEQFF	TGCGCCAGCAGCCAAGCCCGAGGTGGGGCGGGTGAGCAGTTCTTC	-	-	TRBV4-1	TRBJ2-1
CASSLAGGRETQYF	TGTGCTAGCAGCTTAGCGGGAGGTAGAGAGACCCAGTACTTC	-	TRBD2	TRBV7-7	TRBJ2-5
CATSMWDRVYGELFF	TGTGCCACCAGCATGTGGGACAGGGTTTACGGGGAGCTGTTTTTT	-	TRBD1	TRBV15	TRBJ2-2
CSANDGYTF	TGCAGTGCTAACGATGGCTACACCTTC	few	-	TRBV20-1	TRBJ1-2
CASSPTGRAITDTQYF	TGTGCCAGCAGCCCCACCGGAAGGGCAATCACAGATACGCAGTATTTT	few	-	TRBV27	TRBJ2-3